Shown below are 21 T cell receptor beta chains from a single sample sequenced in a study of CD8+CD57+ T cells in acquired aplastic anemia. Selection for sequencing was limited to patients who had shown CD8+CD57+ cell expansion by flow cytometry. CDR3 and TCR beta VDJ profiling relied on genomic DNA as the template. TCRdb fed the reads into MiXCR, producing one record per CDR3 protein. The sample lists around 200,000 distinct CDR3 sequences, more than 45% occurring once. The sample taken for sequencing was sorted CD4+, CD8+, or CD8+CD57+ T cells (not recorded which) from PBMCs. The receptors were gathered from a human donor with aplastic anemia.

The chain combines TRBV6-5 with TRBJ2-2; TRBD1 is a possible D gene (5 bases). Germline V gene lookup returns CDR1 MNHEY and CDR2 SVGAGI. V was shortened by 0 bases and J by 0 bases, with 8 bases between the two germline ends. CDR3 length equals 16 residues. The CDR3 spells CASSYSRASNTGELFF. CDR3 in DNA: TGTGCCAGCAGTTACTCCAGGGCCTCGAACACCGGGGAGCTGTTTTTT.

This clonotype turned up a few times. One base away lies a much larger clone, so this may be a sequencing read error. This sequence joins TRBV2 and TRBJ1-1; possibly TRBD1 for D (5 bases). The germline CDR1 and CDR2 sequences are SNHLY and FYNNEI. This CDR3 has 11 amino acids. The CDR3 DNA reads as TGTGCCAGCAGACAGGCCACTGAAGCTTCCTTT. Protein product: CASRQATEASF.

This clonotype showed up many times. The chain has TRBV12-3 or TRBV12-4 and TRBJ2-7; D may match TRBD1 or TRBD2 (6 bases each). CDR3 size: 16 residues. V lost 0 bases, J lost 2 bases, and 14 bases lay in between. CDR3 in amino acids: CASSLAPRGAPYEQYF. CDR3 coding DNA: TGTGCCAGCAGTTTAGCGCCAAGGGGGGCGCCCTACGAGCAGTACTTC.

The chain employs TRBV24-1 and TRBJ1-1, with 9 bases that match TRBD1. Germline CDR1 reads KGHDR; CDR2 reads SFDVKD. The CDR3 covers 15 residues. Losses at the gene ends were 4 bases for V and 5 bases for J; bases not matched to a gene: 7. The CDR3 region has the DNA TGTGCCACCAGTGACCACCCGACAGGGGGAACTGAAGCTTTCTTT. Translation gives CATSDHPTGGTEAFF.

The rearrangement links TRBV12-3 or TRBV12-4 to TRBJ1-3; no firm D call. CDR3 size: 12 residues. V lost 3 bases to trimming and J lost 11 bases, with 11 bases between them. The CDR3 DNA follows: TGTGCCAGCAGTTTTGCTGGTGGAGCCATATATTTT. Its translation: CASSFAGGAIYF.

This sequence joins TRBV4-1 and TRBJ1-2; D call uncertain. From germline, CDR1 is MGHRA and CDR2 YSYEKL. This CDR3 contains 17 residues. V gave up 4 bases and J gave up 8 bases, with 26 bases separating them. In nucleotides, the CDR3 is TGCGCCAGCAGCCCCGGTGTACCAAGACGGGGATCTTCGGGCTACACCTTC. This sequence encodes CASSPGVPRRGSSGYTF.

Details on this clonotype: Since a much larger clone is just one base distant, this may be a read error. The chain is built from TRBV10-3 and TRBJ1-5; D call uncertain. V shed 5 bases and J shed 5 bases, with 13 bases lying between them. This CDR3 comprises 14 residues. From germline, CDR1 is ENHRY and CDR2 SYGVKD. The CDR3, as DNA: TGTGCCATCAGTTACAACCAGGCTTATCAGCCCCAGCATTTT. Amino acid sequence: CAISYNQAYQPQHF.

V usage is TRBV6-1 and J usage is TRBJ2-7; 7 positions agree with TRBD1. V shed 2 bases and J 2 bases; nucleotides not matched to a gene: 6. Looked up from germline, CDR1 is MNHNS and CDR2 is SASEGT. This CDR3 is built from 15 residues. CDR3 nucleotide sequence: TGTGCCAGCAGTGAATTCCGGGACAGTACCTACGAGCAGTACTTC. Its translation is CASSEFRDSTYEQYF.

The rearrangement links TRBV19 to TRBJ2-3, with 8 bases lining up with TRBD2. V was clipped by 10 bases and J by 2 bases; unmatched bases: 5. In germline, CDR1 is LNHDA, CDR2 SQIVND (reference sequence). The CDR3 is 13 residues long. The CDR3 reads CATSGPHTDTQYF. For the CDR3, the DNA is TGTGCCACTAGCGGGCCGCACACAGATACGCAGTATTTT.

V is TRBV29-1 and J is TRBJ1-5; 7 nucleotides align to TRBD1. The length of the CDR3 is 13 residues. Germline loops: CDR1 SQVTM, CDR2 ANQGSEA. The junction had 9 bases not matched to a gene; V was cut back by 6 bases and J by 7 bases. Written as DNA, the CDR3 is TGCAGCGTCCAAGACAGGGAGGAGCAGCCCCAGCATTTT. As protein: CSVQDREEQPQHF. Full variable domain (outside the CDR3, taken from reference TRBV29-1 and TRBJ1-5): SAVISQKPSRDICQRGTSLTIQCQVDSQVTMMFWYRQQPGQSLTLIATANQGSEATYESGFVIDKFPISRPNLTFSTLTVSNMSPEDSSIYLCSVQDREEQPQHFGDGTRLSIL.

In this sample, this clonotype turned up a few times. This chain connects TRBV2 to TRBJ2-3; 9 positions agree with TRBD1. The CDR3 has 14 amino acids. J lost 3 bases, V lost 5 bases, and 3 bases had no gene match. The germline V gene has CDR1 SNHLY and CDR2 FYNNEI. Written as DNA, the CDR3 is TGTGCCAGCAGTTCCGGACAGGGGACAGATACGCAGTATTTT. It encodes CASSSGQGTDTQYF. The whole variable domain, remainder taken from reference TRBV2 and TRBJ2-3, is EPEVTQTPSHQVTQMGQEVILRCVPISNHLYFYWYRQILGQKVEFLVSFYNNEISEKSEIFDDQFSVERPDGSNFTLKIRSTKLEDSAMYFCASSSGQGTDTQYFGPGTRLTVL.

In its sample, this clonotype was seen a few times. The V gene is TRBV15, the J gene TRBJ2-3, with D unresolved. V shed 2 bases and J shed 2 bases, with 11 bases lying between them. This CDR3 has 15 residues. Germline V gene sequence: CDR1 LNHNV, CDR2 YYDKDF (reference sequence). The CDR3, as DNA: TGTGCCACCAGCAGAAGATCAACGTACACAGATACGCAGTATTTT. It is translated as CATSRRSTYTDTQYF.

This clonotype was detected ten times or more. The rearrangement links TRBV6-1 to TRBJ1-6; no clear D gene. Germline CDR1 is MNHNS and CDR2 is SASEGT. V was shortened by 4 bases and J by 5 bases, with 12 bases between the two germline ends. This CDR3 spans 15 amino acids. The DNA of the CDR3 is TGTGCCAGCAGTGGCCTCTTACCTGATAATTCACCCCTCCACTTT. It is translated as CASSGLLPDNSPLHF.

V gene TRBV7-9 combines with J gene TRBJ2-2, with D maybe TRBD1 (6 bases). Germline CDR1 and CDR2: SEHNR and FQNEAQ (reference sequence). V lost 4 bases and J 7 bases, leaving 13 bases between the germline ends. The CDR3 runs 14 residues. CDR3 region: CASSSGAGVGELFF. The CDR3 coding sequence is TGTGCCAGCAGCTCAGGGGCGGGTGTCGGGGAGCTGTTTTTT.

The rearrangement links TRBV7-2 to TRBJ2-2; D possibly corresponds to TRBD1 (8 bases). The CDR3 runs 13 residues. The germline V gene has CDR1 SGHTA and CDR2 FQGNSA. V was clipped by 8 bases and J by 5 bases, with 12 bases between them. CDR3 bases: TGTGCCAGCCACAGGGGGGGAACCGGGGAGCTGTTTTTT. Translating it yields CASHRGGTGELFF.

This clonotype was counted only a few times. The chain has TRBV11-2 and TRBJ2-1; possibly TRBD1 for D (6 bases). The germline V gene has CDR1 SGHAT and CDR2 FQNNGV. Trimming left V 2 bases short and J 0 bases short, with 17 bases between. The CDR3 is 18 amino acids. In DNA, the CDR3 is TGTGCCAGCAGCTTACCCCCCAGGGGTATGAGCTCCTACAATGAGCAGTTCTTC. It translates to CASSLPPRGMSSYNEQFF.

V gene TRBV7-3 combines with J gene TRBJ1-1; 7 bases match TRBD1. CDR1 and CDR2 (germline): SGHTA, FQGTGA. The CDR3 spans 14 residues. Trimming removed 7 bases from V and 1 base from J; junction bases left unmatched: 6. The CDR3 DNA reads TGTGCCAGCACCGAACAGGGGAGGAACACTGAAGCTTTCTTT. This sequence encodes CASTEQGRNTEAFF.

This clonotype was counted ten times or more. The chain combines TRBV29-1 with TRBJ2-3; 11 bases agree with TRBD2. CDR1 and CDR2 (germline): SQVTM, ANQGSEA. The V and J ends lost 2 bases and 0 bases, in that order; junction bases with no gene match: 10. There are 18 residues in the CDR3. The CDR3 nucleotides are TGCAGCGTTGAAACCCGGACTAGCGGGCGGTTTAGCACAGATACGCAGTATTTT. Its translation: CSVETRTSGRFSTDTQYF.

The rearrangement joins TRBV20-1 to TRBJ2-3; TRBD2 matches at 7 bases. CDR1 DFQATT and CDR2 SNEGSKA come from the germline V gene (reference sequence). Trimming cost V 6 bases and J 5 bases; bases outside gene matches: 8. The CDR3 consists of 13 residues. The CDR3 nucleotides are TGCAGTGCCAGCAGCCGCGGGAGAGATACGCAGTATTTT. As protein: CSASSRGRDTQYF.

This chain uses TRBV24-1 with TRBJ2-7, with 9 bases that match TRBD2. Germline CDR1 KGHDR, CDR2 SFDVKD. V lost 5 bases and J lost 2; bases outside the gene matches: 9. The CDR3 loop spans 16 amino acids. CDR3 amino acids: CATSGRTSGLTYEQYF. As DNA, the CDR3 is TGTGCCACCAGTGGGAGAACTAGCGGGTTAACCTACGAGCAGTACTTC.

As to this clonotype: Because it lacks the conserved phenylalanine or tryptophan at the end, this CDR3 is likely a read error. J is TRBJ2-1 and V is TRBV14, with TRBD1 matching 7 bases. Losses at the gene ends were 4 bases for V and 12 bases for J; bases not matched to a gene: 9. CDR3 length equals 13 residues. Germline-derived CDR1 and CDR2 are SGHDN and FVKESK. The CDR3 protein is CASSRSRDSGQFS. CDR3 DNA sequence: TGTGCCAGCAGCCGAAGTCGGGACAGTGGGCAGTTCTCC.